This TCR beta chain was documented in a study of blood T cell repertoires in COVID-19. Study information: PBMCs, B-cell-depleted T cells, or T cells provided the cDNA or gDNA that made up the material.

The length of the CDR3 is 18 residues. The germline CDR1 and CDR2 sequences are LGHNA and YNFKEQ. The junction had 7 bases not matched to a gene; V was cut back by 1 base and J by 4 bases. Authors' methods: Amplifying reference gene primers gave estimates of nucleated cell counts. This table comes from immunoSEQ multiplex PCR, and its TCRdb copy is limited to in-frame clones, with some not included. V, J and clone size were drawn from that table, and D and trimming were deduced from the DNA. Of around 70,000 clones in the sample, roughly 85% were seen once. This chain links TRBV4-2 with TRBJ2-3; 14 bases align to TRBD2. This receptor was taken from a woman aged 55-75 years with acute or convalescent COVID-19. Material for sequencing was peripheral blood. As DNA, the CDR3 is TGTGCCAGCAGCCAAGGCCTAGGGACTAGCGGGAGTGCAGATACGCAGTATTTT. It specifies CASSQGLGTSGSADTQYF.